Below are 18 T cell receptor beta chains sequenced from a single sample in a study of tumor-infiltrating lymphocytes in primary liver carcinoma. Using a constant-region primer together with ProtoScript II reverse transcriptase, TCR beta cDNA was made from about 490 ng of total RNA. What produced the TCR beta libraries was three nested multiplex PCR rounds using slightly modified ARM-PCR. The opening two PCR rounds, roughly 11 cycles each, paired TRBV1-TRBV30 forward primers with a C-beta reverse primer. TCRdb called the multiplex PCR reads again in MiXCR, with one record for every CDR3 protein. The data hold about 110,000 distinct CDR3 sequences, with roughly 80% observed a single time. DNA and RNA were both co-extracted from 20-30 mg of bulk tissue that had not been sorted. Sequencing used liver tumor tissue from sampling region 3. Subset noted: tumor region T3, left-lateral pole. The receptors originated from a man in his forties with primary liver carcinoma and hepatitis B virus infection.

This clonotype appeared many times. The V call is TRBV6-5, the J call TRBJ2-2, with D tentatively TRBD2 (5 bases). The germline CDR1 and CDR2 sequences are MNHEY and SVGAGI. Trimming removed 5 bases at V and 0 bases at J, with 10 bases between. CDR3 length: 15 amino acids. CDR3 protein: CASSAAGANTGELFF. CDR3 coding DNA: TGTGCCAGCAGTGCGGCGGGCGCGAACACCGGGGAGCTGTTTTTT.

This chain connects TRBV5-5 to TRBJ1-1; the match to TRBD1 covers 11 bases. CDR1 and CDR2 (germline): SGHKS, YYEKEE (reference sequence). CDR3 length equals 15 residues. CDR3 loop: CANSLFGTGGTEAFF. Written as DNA, the CDR3 is TGTGCTAACAGCTTGTTCGGGACAGGGGGTACTGAAGCTTTCTTT.

This clonotype was found a few times. This may arise from a read error, as a much more abundant clone is one base away. The chain recombines TRBV7-3 with TRBJ1-6; 8 bases fit TRBD1. The CDR3 contains 14 residues. Germline assignment: CDR1 SGHTA and CDR2 FQGTGA. The CDR3 here is CASSLQGARSPLRF. CDR3 coding DNA: TGTGCCAGCAGCTTGCAGGGGGCGCGGTCACCCCTCCGCTTT.

This clonotype occurred many times. The chain employs TRBV28 and TRBJ2-1; 14 bases agree with TRBD2. Per the germline V gene, CDR1 is MDHEN and CDR2 is SYDVKM. CDR3 length equals 20 residues. V shed 6 bases, J shed 8 bases, and the junction held 21 bases outside the gene matches. CDR3 bases: TGTGCCAGCAGCCGGGTCGGGGGACTAGCGGGAGATAAAAGGTTATATGAGCAGTTCTTC. Its protein is CASSRVGGLAGDKRLYEQFF.

On this clonotype: Because it lacks the conserved phenylalanine or tryptophan at the end, this CDR3 is likely a read error. V and J are TRBV6-6 and TRBJ2-1; maybe TRBD2 (5 bases). Germline loops: CDR1 MNHNY, CDR2 SVGAGI (reference sequence). Between the trimmed V and J ends, which lost 8 bases and 9 bases, there was a span of 11 bases. CDR3 size: 11 residues. The CDR3 region is CASSSRGEQFL. The CDR3 DNA reads TGTGCCAGCTCTAGTCGGGGTGAGCAGTTCCTC.

Regarding this clonotype: Because it lacks the conserved phenylalanine or tryptophan at the end, this CDR3 is likely a read error. The V gene is TRBV4-2, the J gene TRBJ2-3, with D unclear. The CDR3 runs 15 residues. V lost 4 bases and J lost 0, with 11 bases in between. Germline CDR1 and CDR2: LGHNA and YNFKEQ. CDR3 residues: CASSLIGQSTDTQYV. The CDR3 coding sequence is TGTGCCAGCAGCCTAATAGGGCAGAGCACAGATACGCAGTATGTT.

This clonotype came up once. One end of the junction is discordant with germline, which a read error may explain. The chain employs TRBV5-1 and TRBJ2-5; D may be TRBD2 (6 bases). The V gene's germline CDR1 is SGHRS and CDR2 YFSETQ. CDR3 length: 14 amino acids. The CDR3 DNA follows: TGCGCCAGCAGCTATTGGGGTCCGGGGGAGACCCAGAACTTC. Translating it yields CASSYWGPGETQNF.

Details on this clonotype: One end of the junction fails to match germline, which may point to a read error. The chain uses TRBV12-3 or TRBV12-4 and TRBJ2-5; tentative D call: TRBD2 (6 bases). The CDR3 is made up of 13 amino acids. CDR3 region: CAISLSGVETQYF. The CDR3 DNA follows: TGTGCCATCAGTTTATCGGGGGTGGAGACGCAGTACTTC.

The CDR3 coding sequence is TGTGCCAGCAGCCTCCAAGGGACGGAGACTGAGGTTTTCTTT. It specifies CASSLQGTETEVFF. This chain uses TRBV7-8 with TRBJ1-1; D is perhaps TRBD1 (5 bases). CDR1 and CDR2 from the germline V gene are SGHVS and FQNEAQ. V was trimmed by 5 bases and J by 13 bases, leaving 23 bases between them. There are 14 residues in the CDR3.

This clonotype occurred a few times. A read error may explain this, as a much larger clone is one base away. V and J are TRBV7-3 and TRBJ2-2, with no clear D. CDR3 size: 14 residues. From germline, CDR1 is SGHTA and CDR2 FQGTGA. V lost 2 bases and J 4 bases, leaving 8 bases between the germline ends. This CDR3 is CASSLDPRTGELFF. CDR3 nucleotides: TGTGCCAGCAGCTTAGATCCTCGCACCGGGGAGCTGTTTTTT.

The V call is TRBV12-3 or TRBV12-4, the J call TRBJ2-4; 7 bases are a match to TRBD1. The CDR3 extends over 14 amino acids. CDR3 in DNA: TGTGTCGGCAGTCAGGGGGTAGCCAAAAACATTCAGTACTTC. Protein: CVGSQGVAKNIQYF.

Comments on this clonotype: The missing conserved phenylalanine or tryptophan at the end of this CDR3 makes a read error likely. J is TRBJ1-1 and V is TRBV11-3; D uncertain. The V gene's germline CDR1 is SGHNT and CDR2 YENEEA. There are 14 residues in the CDR3. The CDR3 nucleotides are TGTGTCAGCAGCTTAGCGGGAGGGAACAGTGAAGCTTTCGTT. Translation gives CVSSLAGGNSEAFV.

Note on this clonotype: One end of the junction fails to match germline, which may point to a read error. This rearrangement joins TRBV11-2 to TRBJ2-6; D possibly uses TRBD1 or TRBD2 (5 bases each). CDR1 is SGHAT, CDR2 FQNNGV, per germline. CDR3 length: 16 amino acids. Here the CDR3 DNA reads TGTGCCAGCTCCAGGGACGTAGTCTCCGGGGCCAACGTCCCGACTTTC. Its translation: CASSRDVVSGANVPTF.

The V gene is TRBV29-1, the J gene TRBJ2-1, with TRBD2 matching over 7 bases. With 5 bases clipped from V and 7 bases from J, the junction kept 14 bases outside the gene matches. Looked up from germline, CDR1 is SQVTM and CDR2 is ANQGSEA. The CDR3 runs to 15 residues. In DNA form, the CDR3 reads TGCAGCGTTATACTGTCGTCGCTAGCGGATAATGAGCAGTTCTTC. It translates to CSVILSSLADNEQFF.

Remarks on this clonotype: At one boundary the junction diverges from the germline segment, which might be a read error. The V and J genes are TRBV11-2 and TRBJ2-1; 11 bases fit TRBD2. Germline CDR1 and CDR2: SGHAT and FQNNGV. This CDR3 region has 14 residues. The CDR3 DNA reads as TGTGTCAGCAGCTTAACTAGCGGGAGCCATGAGCAGTTTTTC. This encodes CVSSLTSGSHEQFF.

This clonotype appeared a single time. A read error may produce the germline difference seen at one junction end. V is TRBV6-6 and J is TRBJ1-5, with 10 bases aligning to TRBD1. Per germline, CDR1 MNHNY and CDR2 SVGAGI (reference sequence). There are 15 residues in the CDR3. DNA of the CDR3: TGTACCAGCAGTTACGGACAGGGGGACGGCCAGCCCCAGCATTTT. It specifies CTSSYGQGDGQPQHF.

Comments on this clonotype: It is likely a read error, because the conserved phenylalanine at the end of the CDR3 is missing. The limits of the CDR3 on the DNA are not certain, so only TCRdb's listed CDR3 is given. J is TRBJ1-5 and V is TRBV6-1; TRBD1, as called in the table, went unchecked against the DNA. Per the germline V gene, CDR1 is MNHNS and CDR2 is SASEGT. With termini counted, the CDR3 has 14 amino acids. The CDR3 loop reads CVSSLQGATQPQHI.

About this clonotype: Relative to the germline gene, one junction end is altered; a read error may explain this. The J gene is TRBJ2-2, the V gene TRBV11-2; 12 nucleotides align to TRBD2. Germline-derived CDR1 and CDR2 are SGHAT and FQNNGV. The CDR3 sequence is 16 residues long. Here the CDR3 DNA reads TGTGCCAACAGCTTCCGACTAGCGGGAGATGCGGGGGAGCTGTTTTTT. Translation gives CANSFRLAGDAGELFF.